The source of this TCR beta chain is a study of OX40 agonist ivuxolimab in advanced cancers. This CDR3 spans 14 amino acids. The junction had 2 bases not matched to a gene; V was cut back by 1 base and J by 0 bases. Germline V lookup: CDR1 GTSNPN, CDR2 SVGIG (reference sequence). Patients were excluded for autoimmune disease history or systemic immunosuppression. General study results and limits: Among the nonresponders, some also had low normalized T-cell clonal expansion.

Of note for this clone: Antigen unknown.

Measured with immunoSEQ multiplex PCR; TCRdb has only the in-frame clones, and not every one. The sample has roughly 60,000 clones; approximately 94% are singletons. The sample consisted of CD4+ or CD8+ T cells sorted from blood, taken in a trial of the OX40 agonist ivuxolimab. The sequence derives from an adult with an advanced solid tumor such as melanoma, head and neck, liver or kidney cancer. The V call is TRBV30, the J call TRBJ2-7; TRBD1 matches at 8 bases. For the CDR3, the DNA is TGTGCCTGGAGTGGGACAGGGATCTCCTACGAGCAGTACTTC. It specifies CAWSGTGISYEQYF.